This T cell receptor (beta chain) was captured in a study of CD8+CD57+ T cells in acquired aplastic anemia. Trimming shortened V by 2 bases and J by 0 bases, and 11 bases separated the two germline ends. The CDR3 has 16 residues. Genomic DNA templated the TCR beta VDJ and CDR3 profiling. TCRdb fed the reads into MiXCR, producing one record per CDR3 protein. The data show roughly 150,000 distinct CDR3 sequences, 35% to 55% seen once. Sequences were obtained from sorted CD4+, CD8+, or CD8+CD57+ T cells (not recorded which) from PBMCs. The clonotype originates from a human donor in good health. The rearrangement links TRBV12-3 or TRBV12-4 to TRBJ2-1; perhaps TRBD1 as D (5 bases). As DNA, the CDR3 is TGTGCCAGCAGTTTAAGAGCCGACAGCTCCTACAATGAGCAGTTCTTC. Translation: CASSLRADSSYNEQFF.